This TCR beta chain came from a study of T-cell memory formation after mild COVID-19. Study-wide points: Later expanders leaned CD4+, whereas day 15 to 85 contracting clones were balanced CD4/CD8. SARS-CoV-2 specificity was not confirmed for second-wave clones peaking on day 37. Pre-infection memory contained some responding clones, which suggested that cross-reactive memory had joined.

V lost 4 bases and J lost 4; bases outside the gene matches: 7. The CDR3 runs to 14 residues. Germline CDR1 is GTSNPN and CDR2 is SVGIG (reference sequence). To note about this clonotype: The antigen remains undetermined.

TCR alpha and TCR beta cDNA libraries with sample barcodes and UMIs came from 5'RACE using constant-segment primers. In TCRdb, the 5' RACE reads were re-called with MiXCR into one record per CDR3 protein. Of 350,000 to 500,000 distinct CDR3 sequences listed, 20% were seen once; the top ten hold about 8.8%. The TCR comes from an adult woman who had mild COVID-19 (a few samples of this study predate the infection). Cell type and time point are not known. The sequenced sample consisted of PBMCs or a T cell subset sorted from them (not recorded which). This chain links TRBV30 with TRBJ1-1, with TRBD1 matching over 9 bases. CDR3 protein: CAWNPTGGGTEAFF. The CDR3 coding sequence is TGTGCCTGGAACCCGACAGGGGGTGGCACTGAAGCTTTCTTT.